Below, 23 T cell receptor beta chains from the same sample are listed, as sequenced in a study of read filtering for tumor transcriptome and immune sequencing. Molecular barcoded adaptors covering alpha/delta and beta/gamma chains were used on approximately 400 ng RNA. TCRdb analysed the reads with MiXCR anew, one entry per CDR3 protein. The sample carries 30,000 to 35,000 distinct CDR3 sequences, about 18% recorded once. The source material was a population of CD138-negative cells sorted from bone marrow. Receptors were obtained from a donor older than 35 with multiple myeloma.

This clonotype has at least ten counts. The rearrangement uses TRBV7-8 and TRBJ1-2; TRBD1 aligns across 8 bases. The CDR3 contains 15 residues. V trimming: 1 base; J trimming: 5 bases; junction bases outside the gene matches: 6. Germline V lookup: CDR1 SGHVS, CDR2 FQNEAQ. CDR3 in amino acids: CASSLDKGTGYGYTF. The CDR3, as DNA: TGTGCCAGCAGCTTAGACAAAGGGACAGGATATGGCTACACCTTC.

This clonotype was seen ten or more times. The chain combines TRBV20-1 with TRBJ2-5; possible D gene TRBD1, 5 bases. V was pared by 5 bases and J by 1 base, with 8 bases between. Germline lookup yields CDR1 DFQATT and CDR2 SNEGSKA (reference sequence). CDR3 size: 12 residues. In DNA form, the CDR3 reads TGCAGTGCTGCCCAGGGCCAAGAGACCCAGTACTTC. It encodes CSAAQGQETQYF.

This clonotype has a count of ten or more. The chain links TRBV5-6 to TRBJ2-5, with 10 bases lining up with TRBD2. The CDR3 has 19 amino acids. Germline CDR1 is SGHDT and CDR2 is YYEEEE. V lost 0 bases, J lost 4 bases, and 15 bases stayed unmatched. CDR3 sequence reads: CASSLGLAGGPNVGETQYF. The CDR3 bases are TGTGCCAGCAGCTTGGGGTTAGCGGGGGGCCCCAACGTGGGAGAGACCCAGTACTTC.

This clonotype was observed many times. The chain couples TRBV6-2 or TRBV6-3 to TRBJ2-7; 7 positions agree with TRBD2. J was trimmed by 6 bases and V by 7 bases; bases with no gene match: 12. The CDR3 has 14 amino acids. From germline, CDR1 is MNHEY and CDR2 SVGEGT. The CDR3 DNA reads as TGTGCCAGCATAAAACCGGGACTATCTGGCGAGCAGTACTTC. Translation: CASIKPGLSGEQYF.

This clonotype was found many times. A read error may be the cause here, since a much bigger clone is one base away. J is TRBJ2-5 and V is TRBV24-1; weak D call: TRBD2 (5 bases). CDR3 length: 16 residues. Germline assignment: CDR1 KGHDR and CDR2 SFDVKD. The chain's CDR3 is CATSDASSFMRETQHF. CDR3 DNA: TGTGCCACCAGTGATGCGAGTTCTTTTATGAGGGAGACCCAGCACTTC.

This clonotype was seen repeatedly, ten times or more. V gene TRBV9 combines with J gene TRBJ2-3, with 8 bases lining up with TRBD2. The CDR3 sequence is 16 residues long. The junction had 4 bases not matched to a gene; V was cut back by 0 bases and J by 1 base. Germline V gives CDR1 SGDLS, CDR2 YYNGEE. The CDR3 DNA sequence: TGTGCCAGCAGCGTAGGACCAGCGGGAGGCACAGATACGCAGTATTTT. Encoded protein: CASSVGPAGGTDTQYF.

In this sample, this clonotype turned up many times. The V call is TRBV15, the J call TRBJ2-2; no firm D call. Germline V gives CDR1 LNHNV, CDR2 YYDKDF (reference sequence). The CDR3 has 15 residues. Trimming left V 1 base short and J 0 bases short, with 6 bases between. The CDR3 DNA reads TGTGCCACCAGCAGAGGGACGGCGAACACCGGGGAGCTGTTTTTT. This sequence encodes CATSRGTANTGELFF.

As regards this clonotype: An end of the junction does not agree with germline; a read error may underlie this. J is TRBJ2-1 and V is TRBV29-1, with 7 positions matching TRBD2. The CDR3 runs to 14 residues. Germline V gene sequence: CDR1 SQVTM, CDR2 ANQGSEA. The CDR3 nucleotides read TGCAGCGTCCGCGGGATGGGGGACTACAATGAGCAGTCCTTC. This gives the protein CSVRGMGDYNEQSF.

The table lists this clonotype with many counts. The chain has TRBV6-5 and TRBJ2-7; 10 nucleotides agree with TRBD1. The length of the CDR3 is 13 residues. Trimming took 8 bases from V and 9 from J; bases not matched to a gene: 10. Germline-derived CDR1 and CDR2 are MNHEY and SVGAGI. CDR3 coding DNA: TGTGCCAGCTCCCGGGACAGGGGAACTTTGCAGTACTTC. Translating it yields CASSRDRGTLQYF.

The rearrangement joins TRBV5-6 to TRBJ2-4; the D is unclear. Germline loops: CDR1 SGHDT, CDR2 YYEEEE. This CDR3 spans 11 amino acids. V was shortened by 1 base and J by 8 bases, with 4 bases between the two germline ends. The CDR3 loop reads CASSLRHIQYF. The CDR3 region has the DNA TGTGCCAGCAGCTTGAGACACATTCAGTACTTC.

This clonotype occurred a few times. The V gene is TRBV7-9, the J gene TRBJ1-1; D call uncertain. There are 14 residues in the CDR3. Germline-derived CDR1 and CDR2 are SEHNR and FQNEAQ (reference sequence). Trimming pared 3 bases from V and 5 bases from J, leaving 13 bases between. The CDR3 spells CASSFLISGTEAFF. The CDR3 DNA reads TGTGCCAGCAGCTTTCTCATCTCAGGAACTGAAGCTTTCTTT.

The table lists this clonotype with a few counts. V and J are TRBV7-9 and TRBJ2-7; TRBD1 aligns across 9 bases. Germline CDR1 SEHNR, CDR2 FQNEAQ (reference sequence). V trimming: 4 bases; J trimming: 5 bases; junction bases outside the gene matches: 9. This CDR3 has 15 amino acids. The CDR3 bases are TGTGCCAGCAGCTCAAAAAGGGGACAGGGCCACGAGCAGTACTTC. Translating it yields CASSSKRGQGHEQYF.

V is TRBV5-1 and J is TRBJ2-3; the match to TRBD2 covers 10 bases. The CDR3 covers 18 residues. The V segment lost 2 bases and the J segment 3 bases; nucleotides outside the gene matches: 12. Germline CDR1 reads SGHRS; CDR2 reads YFSETQ. CDR3 sequence reads: CASSFRPSGGDVTDTQYF. CDR3 DNA sequence: TGCGCCAGCAGCTTTAGGCCTAGCGGGGGAGATGTAACAGATACGCAGTATTTT.

The CDR3 DNA reads as TGTGCCAGCAGTGATTGGATGGGGGCCGGGAACACTGAAGCTTTCTTT. Its protein is CASSDWMGAGNTEAFF. The V gene is TRBV6-1, the J gene TRBJ1-1; D possibly corresponds to TRBD1 (6 bases). V was cut by 3 bases and J by 1 base, with 15 bases left in between. Germline CDR1 MNHNS, CDR2 SASEGT. The CDR3 extends over 16 amino acids.

This sequence joins TRBV12-3 or TRBV12-4 and TRBJ1-1; D call uncertain. The CDR3 has 14 residues. Between the trimmed V and J ends, which lost 1 base and 6 bases, there was a span of 12 bases. CDR3 sequence: CASSLERGTAEAFF. CDR3 coding DNA: TGTGCCAGCAGTTTAGAACGGGGAACGGCTGAAGCTTTCTTT.

This clonotype was picked up many times. The chain has TRBV13 and TRBJ2-5; no definite D call. Trimming took off 2 bases at V and 0 bases at J, with 7 bases between the two ends. The CDR3 contains 14 residues. CDR1 is PRHDT and CDR2 is FYEKMQ in the germline V gene (reference sequence). In DNA, the CDR3 is TGTGCCAGCAGCTTAAAAGCTGACCAAGAGACCCAGTACTTC. Translated: CASSLKADQETQYF.

Points on this clonotype: One base away lies a much larger clone, so this may be a sequencing read error. This chain joins TRBV12-3 or TRBV12-4 and TRBJ2-5; the D gene is possibly TRBD1 (6 bases). V lost 7 bases to trimming and J lost 3 bases, with 12 bases between them. This CDR3 is built from 13 residues. CDR3 region: CASTLEGEETQYF. As DNA, the CDR3 is TGTGCCAGCACCCTAGAGGGGGAAGAGACCCAGTACTTC.

This clonotype was recorded many times. The chain combines TRBV19 with TRBJ2-1; a possible D gene is TRBD2 (6 bases). The V and J ends lost 4 bases and 0 bases respectively, with 10 bases between them. CDR3 length: 15 amino acids. Germline V CDR1 and CDR2: LNHDA, SQIVND (reference sequence). CDR3 sequence: CASSTSGRSYNEQFF. The CDR3 DNA reads TGTGCCAGTAGTACAAGCGGGCGCTCCTACAATGAGCAGTTCTTC. Combining the CDR3 with reference TRBV19 and TRBJ2-1 gives the whole variable domain DGGITQSPKYLFRKEGQNVTLSCEQNLNHDAMYWYRQDPGQGLRLIYYSQIVNDFQKGDIAEGYSVSREKKESFPLTVTSAQKNPTAFYLCASSTSGRSYNEQFFGPGTRLTVL.

This clonotype was recorded a few times. The junction does not match germline at one end; this may be a read error. The CDR3 protein is CASSMTRADMQYF. The CDR3 bases are TGTGCCAGCAGCATGACTAGGGCAGATATGCAGTATTTT. The chain has TRBV6-1 and TRBJ2-3; possible D gene TRBD2, 6 bases. Germline V gene sequence: CDR1 MNHNS, CDR2 SASEGT. This CDR3 has 13 residues.

This clonotype was counted at least ten times. The chain has TRBV20-1 and TRBJ2-7, with TRBD2 matching over 12 bases. With 6 bases clipped from V and 6 bases from J, the junction kept 6 bases outside the gene matches. This CDR3 comprises 13 residues. The germline gives CDR1 DFQATT, CDR2 SNEGSKA (reference sequence). The CDR3 is CSARLAGEPEQYF. The CDR3 coding sequence is TGCAGTGCCCGACTAGCGGGAGAGCCCGAGCAGTACTTC.

This clonotype appeared a few times. Since a much larger clone is just one base distant, this may be a read error. V is TRBV29-1 and J is TRBJ1-5; a possible D gene is TRBD1 (5 bases). Germline CDR1 and CDR2: SQVTM and ANQGSEA. CDR3 length: 13 amino acids. Trimming took off 6 bases at V and 4 bases at J, with 13 bases between the two ends. The CDR3 DNA reads as TGCAGCGTGCGGAGCGGGGGAAATCAGCCCCAGCATTTT. It yields the protein CSVRSGGNQPQHF.

This clonotype qualifies as medium-sized. The rearrangement uses TRBV6-6 and TRBJ2-5; TRBD2 might be the D (5 bases). Germline lookup yields CDR1 MNHNY and CDR2 SVGAGI (reference sequence). Trimming took 6 bases from V and 1 from J, leaving 6 bases between them. The CDR3 has 12 residues. CDR3 sequence (DNA): TGTGCCAGCAGCCGGGGCCAAGAGACCCAGTACTTC. Its translation is CASSRGQETQYF.

The V gene is TRBV5-1, the J gene TRBJ2-3; 9 bases line up with TRBD2. The CDR3 length is 14 residues. V lost 9 bases and J lost 2; bases outside the gene matches: 7. Looked up from germline, CDR1 is SGHRS and CDR2 is YFSETQ. The CDR3 DNA sequence: TGCGCCACCGGGACTAGCAGACACACAGATACGCAGTATTTT. Protein product: CATGTSRHTDTQYF. The full variable domain, in which reference TRBV5-1 and TRBJ2-3 provide the parts outside the CDR3, is KAGVTQTPRYLIKTRGQQVTLSCSPISGHRSVSWYQQTPGQGLQFLFEYFSETQRNKGNFPGRFSGRQFSNSRSEMNVSTLELGDSALYLCATGTSRHTDTQYFGPGTRLTVL.